This T cell receptor beta chain was captured in a study of T cell repertoires in cytomegalovirus infection. The wider study: It can be stated that public TCR beta signatures indicated CMV infection as well as a matching HLA type. The study's findings and limits: Dominant in the ex vivo response were TCR beta clonotypes restricted by HLA-C and specific for CMV. There were carriers of CMV plus the relevant HLA, and cumulative public TCR beta family frequency identified them.

V lost 3 bases, J lost 1 base, and 13 bases lay in between. Looked up from germline, CDR1 is MDHEN and CDR2 is SYDVKM. CDR3 length: 15 amino acids. On this clonotype: Its antigen is still unknown.

TCRdb re-derived calls from the reads in MiXCR, one entry per CDR3 protein. Of approximately 700,000 distinct CDR3 sequences in the sample, roughly a third were seen once. Sequencing was performed on PBMCs. The TCR sequence derives from a human donor in good health (CMV status not recorded). Some clones in this sample may be carry-over from other donors' samples. The chain recombines TRBV28 with TRBJ2-7, with D perhaps assigned TRBD1 or TRBD2 (5 bases each). The CDR3 protein is CASSFPGTVSYEQYF. CDR3 nucleotides: TGTGCCAGCAGTTTCCCAGGGACGGTTTCCTACGAGCAGTACTTC.